The 30 T cell receptor beta chains below come from one sample, sequenced in a study of blood T cell repertoires in COVID-19. Produced via immunoSEQ multiplex PCR; TCRdb's table is partial and in-frame only. The data contain 45,000 to 60,000 clones, about four fifths of them singletons. The sequencing sample was made of peripheral blood. Every receptor here comes from a woman in her fifties or sixties with acute or convalescent COVID-19.

J is TRBJ2-1 and V is TRBV28; TRBD1 is a possible D gene (5 bases). V lost 8 bases to trimming and J lost 5 bases, with 16 bases between them. Germline CDR1 reads MDHEN; CDR2 reads SYDVKM. The CDR3 has 14 amino acids. CDR3 loop: CASVRPGPHNEQFF. The CDR3 coding sequence is TGTGCCAGCGTAAGGCCAGGGCCCCACAATGAGCAGTTCTTC.

This clone was counted once. This sequence joins TRBV7-3 and TRBJ2-3; 8 positions match TRBD2. V lost 0 bases, J lost 1 base, and 3 bases stayed unmatched. Germline CDR1 SGHTA, CDR2 FQGTGA. There are 16 residues in the CDR3. In DNA, the CDR3 is TGTGCCAGCAGCTTAACTAGCGGGATACGCACAGATACGCAGTATTTT. Encoded protein: CASSLTSGIRTDTQYF.

The sample holds one count of this clone. The chain uses TRBV27 and TRBJ1-1; D possibly corresponds to TRBD1 (6 bases). V was trimmed by 2 bases and J by 4 bases, leaving 14 bases between them. Germline CDR1 is MNHEY and CDR2 is SMNVEV (reference sequence). The length of the CDR3 is 15 residues. This CDR3 is CASSLRLTGITEAFF. The CDR3 DNA reads TGTGCCAGCAGTTTACGCCTAACAGGGATCACTGAAGCTTTCTTT.

This chain joins TRBV30 and TRBJ1-2; D is unclear. The CDR3 consists of 12 residues. Germline V gene lookup returns CDR1 GTSNPN and CDR2 SVGIG (reference sequence). V was shortened by 5 bases and J by 4 bases, with 11 bases between the two germline ends. CDR3 sequence reads: CAWSAGTYGYTF. CDR3 DNA: TGTGCCTGGTCAGCGGGCACCTATGGCTACACCTTC.

The V gene is TRBV5-1, the J gene TRBJ2-7; TRBD1 matches 8 bases. J lost 7 bases, V lost 3 bases, and 3 bases had no gene match. Germline CDR1 and CDR2: SGHRS and YFSETQ. This CDR3 region has 12 residues. The CDR3 region has the DNA TGCGCCAGCAGCTGGACAGGGCTGGAGCAGTACTTC. Translating gives CASSWTGLEQYF.

This clone appeared a single time. In DNA, the CDR3 is TGTGCCAGCAGTCGAGACAGGAGTAACTCCGAGCAGTACTTC. This codes for CASSRDRSNSEQYF. The chain has TRBV6-5 and TRBJ2-7, with D possibly being TRBD1 (6 bases). CDR1 MNHEY and CDR2 SVGAGI come from the germline V gene. V shed 5 bases and J shed 6 bases, with 17 bases lying between them. The CDR3 length is 14 residues.

The CDR3 protein is CASSTGTAYYGYTF. DNA for the CDR3: TGTGCCAGTAGTACCGGGACAGCGTACTATGGCTACACCTTC. The chain combines TRBV19 with TRBJ1-2; 7 bases align to TRBD1. J was trimmed by 3 bases and V by 4 bases; bases with no gene match: 5. This CDR3 is built from 14 residues. Germline CDR1 and CDR2: LNHDA and SQIVND (reference sequence).

This chain joins TRBV12-3 or TRBV12-4 and TRBJ1-2; D ambiguous. The V end was cut by 5 bases, the J end by 4 bases, with 8 bases between. This CDR3 has 12 residues. The CDR3 region is CASSPLAYGYTF. Written as DNA, the CDR3 is TGTGCCAGCAGTCCCCTAGCCTATGGCTACACCTTC.

The V gene is TRBV2, the J gene TRBJ1-2, with D possibly being TRBD1 (5 bases). Trimming shortened V by 9 bases and J by 1 base, and 9 bases separated the two germline ends. CDR1 and CDR2 from the germline V gene are SNHLY and FYNNEI. The CDR3 runs 12 residues. CDR3 sequence: CARQTDNYGYTF. In DNA form, the CDR3 reads TGTGCCAGACAGACAGATAACTATGGCTACACCTTC.

This clone was found once. The chain couples TRBV27 to TRBJ2-5; TRBD2 aligns across 11 bases. Germline CDR1 and CDR2: MNHEY and SMNVEV (reference sequence). After removal of 2 bases from V and 7 bases from J, the junction contained 9 bases not matched to a gene. This CDR3 has 16 amino acids. CDR3 coding DNA: TGTGCCAGCAGTTTAGGGGGGACTAGCGGTCCAGGGACCCAGTACTTC. Translation: CASSLGGTSGPGTQYF.

V usage is TRBV5-1 and J usage is TRBJ1-6; D may be TRBD1 (5 bases). CDR1 is SGHRS, CDR2 YFSETQ, per germline. CDR3 length equals 16 residues. The V end was cut by 5 bases, the J end by 6 bases, with 18 bases between. CDR3 loop: CASRPTVGNLNSPLHF. DNA of the CDR3: TGCGCCAGCAGGCCGACAGTAGGGAACCTTAATTCACCCCTCCACTTT.

The rearrangement joins TRBV5-4 to TRBJ2-3, with 7 bases matching TRBD1. Trimming cost V 1 base and J 3 bases; bases outside gene matches: 8. The CDR3 is 16 amino acids. Germline V gives CDR1 SGHNT, CDR2 YYREEE (reference sequence). As DNA, the CDR3 is TGTGCCAGCAGCTTGAACAGGGGATTAGTAACAGATACGCAGTATTTT. Translated: CASSLNRGLVTDTQYF.

V gene TRBV28 combines with J gene TRBJ2-1; TRBD2 matches 9 bases. CDR1 MDHEN and CDR2 SYDVKM come from the germline V gene. V lost 2 bases to trimming and J lost 8 bases; unmatched junction nucleotides: 7. The CDR3 totals 15 residues. This CDR3 reads CASSLGLAGRDEQFF. The CDR3 bases are TGTGCCAGCAGTTTAGGGCTAGCGGGACGTGATGAGCAGTTCTTC. Filled out from reference TRBV28 and TRBJ2-1, the complete variable domain reads DVKVTQSSRYLVKRTGEKVFLECVQDMDHENMFWYRQDPGLGLRLIYFSYDVKMKEKGDIPEGYSVSREKKERFSLILESASTNQTSMYLCASSLGLAGRDEQFFGPGTRLTVL.

This clone was seen once. This rearrangement joins TRBV27 to TRBJ1-3, with TRBD1 identical over 9 bases. The germline V gene has CDR1 MNHEY and CDR2 SMNVEV (reference sequence). The CDR3 is made up of 20 amino acids. V gave up 5 bases and J gave up 3 bases; unmatched junction bases: 20. The CDR3 coding sequence is TGTGCCAGCAGTATCGACCCGGGACAGGGTAGAATTGCCGTTGGAAACACCATATATTTT. The encoded protein is CASSIDPGQGRIAVGNTIYF.

The chain couples TRBV28 to TRBJ1-4, with a tentative D call TRBD1 (6 bases). Germline values: CDR1 MDHEN, CDR2 SYDVKM. With 3 bases removed from V and 5 bases from J, the gap between germline ends came to 13 bases. The CDR3 consists of 15 residues. CDR3: CASSLGGRPNEKLFF. The CDR3, as DNA: TGTGCCAGCAGTTTGGGGGGGCGTCCCAATGAAAAACTGTTTTTT.

The V and J genes are TRBV3-1 (or the pseudogene TRBV3-2) and TRBJ2-2; tentatively, D is TRBD2 (6 bases). CDR1 and CDR2 (germline): LGHDT, YNNKEL (reference sequence). This CDR3 is 16 amino acids long. V was clipped by 2 bases and J by 0 bases, with 10 bases between them. CDR3 residues: CASSQNWGANTGELFF. CDR3 coding DNA: TGTGCCAGCAGCCAAAATTGGGGGGCGAACACCGGGGAGCTGTTTTTT.

V and J are TRBV7-8 and TRBJ2-7, with D possibly matching TRBD1 (6 bases). Between the trimmed V and J ends, which lost 4 bases and 3 bases, there was a span of 16 bases. This CDR3 has 15 amino acids. Germline V CDR1 and CDR2: SGHVS, FQNEAQ. The CDR3 is CASSSRLPGHYEQYF. In DNA form, the CDR3 reads TGTGCCAGCAGCTCCAGGCTACCGGGACACTACGAGCAGTACTTC.

This clone was seen a handful of times. The genes are TRBV19 and TRBJ1-5; perhaps TRBD1 as D (6 bases). From germline, CDR1 is LNHDA and CDR2 SQIVND (reference sequence). The CDR3 runs 15 residues. With 3 bases removed from V and 1 base from J, the gap between germline ends came to 10 bases. The CDR3 DNA sequence: TGTGCCAGTAGTATGGACAGAAGGAGCAATCAGCCCCAGCATTTT. Translation: CASSMDRRSNQPQHF.

This chain joins TRBV19 and TRBJ2-1; 7 positions agree with TRBD2. The CDR3 has 15 amino acids. CDR1 LNHDA and CDR2 SQIVND come from the germline V gene (reference sequence). Here the CDR3 reads CACRGGGGVGNEQFF. The CDR3 DNA is TGTGCATGCCGGGGTGGCGGGGGAGTTGGAAATGAGCAGTTCTTC.

V and J are TRBV28 and TRBJ2-7, with 8 bases fitting TRBD1. Germline V gene data show CDR1 as MDHEN and CDR2 as SYDVKM. The CDR3 length is 16 residues. V was clipped by 2 bases and J by 4 bases; unmatched bases: 10. This CDR3 reads CASSLVGQGNLYEQYF. The CDR3 DNA is TGTGCCAGCAGTTTAGTAGGACAGGGTAATTTATACGAGCAGTACTTC.

This chain connects TRBV7-2 to TRBJ1-4, with 8 bases matching TRBD1. The V segment lost 5 bases and the J segment 8 bases; nucleotides outside the gene matches: 10. This CDR3 has 15 amino acids. From germline, CDR1 is SGHTA and CDR2 FQGNSA. For the CDR3, the DNA is TGTGCCAGCAGCCAAATATCAGGGGGCTGGGAAAAACTGTTTTTT. Its protein is CASSQISGGWEKLFF.

The gene calls are TRBV20-1 and TRBJ2-1, with a possible D match to TRBD2 (7 bases). The CDR3 loop spans 16 amino acids. The V gene lost 3 bases and the J gene lost 3 bases, with 18 bases spanning the gap. Germline V CDR1 and CDR2: DFQATT, SNEGSKA (reference sequence). This chain's CDR3 is CSASSSLGGLYNEQFF. The DNA for the CDR3 is TGCAGTGCTAGTTCCTCGCTGGGGGGGCTCTACAATGAGCAGTTCTTC.

The rearrangement uses TRBV7-3 and TRBJ2-1; tentatively, D is TRBD2 (6 bases). Germline V lookup: CDR1 SGHTA, CDR2 FQGTGA. The CDR3 contains 15 residues. V was shortened by 4 bases and J by 7 bases, with 17 bases between the two germline ends. Here the CDR3 DNA reads TGTGCCAGCAGCTCCCAGCGGGCCGCGAGGAATGAGCAGTTCTTC. Translation gives CASSSQRAARNEQFF.

The rearrangement uses TRBV7-9 and TRBJ2-7; the D is unclear. With 6 bases removed from V and 3 bases from J, the gap between germline ends came to 18 bases. This CDR3 has 15 amino acids. The V gene's germline CDR1 is SEHNR and CDR2 FQNEAQ (reference sequence). The CDR3 DNA reads TGTGCCAGCAGTTCAGAAGATCGGGTAAACTACGAGCAGTACTTC. Translating gives CASSSEDRVNYEQYF.

This chain connects TRBV5-1 to TRBJ1-5; 7 bases match TRBD1. The CDR3 runs 14 residues. The V gene end was trimmed by 3 bases and the J gene end by 5 bases; junction bases not matched to a gene: 5. In germline, CDR1 is SGHRS, CDR2 YFSETQ. In nucleotides, the CDR3 is TGCGCCAGCAGCTATCAGGGGGGCGATCAGCCCCAGCATTTT. Translating it yields CASSYQGGDQPQHF.

The chain uses TRBV4-1 and TRBJ1-6; 8 bases map to TRBD1. The CDR3 has 18 residues. The germline CDR1 and CDR2 sequences are MGHRA and YSYEKL. V trimming: 0 bases; J trimming: 0 bases; junction bases outside the gene matches: 4. CDR3 nucleotide sequence: TGCGCCAGCAGCCAAGACCGGGACAGGAGCTCCTATAATTCACCCCTCCACTTT. It yields the protein CASSQDRDRSSYNSPLHF.

The table lists this clone with a count of one. CDR3: CASSLVTGNLPTGEQYF. Written as DNA, the CDR3 is TGTGCCAGCAGTTTGGTGACAGGGAATTTACCTACGGGCGAGCAGTACTTC. The chain couples TRBV28 to TRBJ2-7; 7 bases are shared with TRBD1. This CDR3 has 17 residues. Unmatched junction bases numbered 17, after V lost 3 bases and J lost 6 bases. Germline CDR1 is MDHEN and CDR2 is SYDVKM.

The V gene is TRBV7-8, the J gene TRBJ1-1; the match to TRBD1 covers 10 bases. There are 12 residues in the CDR3. The V gene end was trimmed by 6 bases and the J gene end by 11 bases; junction bases not matched to a gene: 6. Germline V gene lookup returns CDR1 SGHVS and CDR2 FQNEAQ. The CDR3 coding sequence is TGTGCCAGCAGTGACCCGGGACAGGGGGCTTTCTTT. This codes for CASSDPGQGAFF.

The V call is TRBV7-9, the J call TRBJ1-4; D is possibly TRBD1 (5 bases). Looked up from germline, CDR1 is SEHNR and CDR2 is FQNEAQ (reference sequence). V dropped 5 bases and J dropped 8 bases, with 18 bases sitting between them. This CDR3 region has 15 residues. The CDR3 coding sequence is TGTGCCAGCAGCCCCCAACAGGCGTCTCGGGAAAAACTGTTTTTT. It translates to CASSPQQASREKLFF.

The CDR3 region has the DNA TGCGCCAGCAGCTTGGTACCGTCAGGATCCGAGCAGTACTTC. Translating it yields CASSLVPSGSEQYF. The chain recombines TRBV5-1 with TRBJ2-7; D gene ambiguous. Trimming took 0 bases from V and 6 from J, leaving 13 bases between them. The V gene's germline CDR1 is SGHRS and CDR2 YFSETQ. This CDR3 has 14 residues.